A single sample gave rise to the 26 T cell receptor beta chains below, sequenced in a study of graft-versus-host responses after intestinal transplantation. Their antigen targets remain unknown. Produced via immunoSEQ multiplex PCR; TCRdb's table is partial and in-frame only. The table has under 100,000 clones, about 94% seen once. This material consisted of unstimulated CD4+ T cells sorted from spleen or lymph node cells, taken before transplant. Every receptor here comes from a human donor who was the organ donor for an intestinal transplant.

This chain uses TRBV5-1 with TRBJ2-5; 8 bases fit TRBD1. The J call could be wrong; TRBJ2-7 is a better fit for the DNA end. CDR1 SGHRS and CDR2 YFSETQ come from the germline V gene. The length of the CDR3 is 16 residues. As DNA, the CDR3 is TGCGCCAGCAGCTTCCCTCCGGGACAGGTTCGCTACGAGCAGTACTTC. As protein: CASSFPPGQVRYEQYF.

This chain links TRBV19 with TRBJ1-6; 7 bases fit TRBD1. The CDR3 is made up of 15 amino acids. From germline, CDR1 is LNHDA and CDR2 SQIVND (reference sequence). Trimming cost V 1 base and J 6 bases; bases outside gene matches: 3. The CDR3: CASSIGGGSNSPLHF. The CDR3 DNA follows: TGTGCCAGTAGTATAGGAGGGGGCAGTAATTCACCCCTCCACTTT. The variable domain in full, with the rest retrieved from reference TRBV19 and TRBJ1-6, is DGGITQSPKYLFRKEGQNVTLSCEQNLNHDAMYWYRQDPGQGLRLIYYSQIVNDFQKGDIAEGYSVSREKKESFPLTVTSAQKNPTAFYLCASSIGGGSNSPLHFGNGTRLTVT.

V usage is TRBV5-4 and J usage is TRBJ1-5; D might be TRBD1 (5 bases). CDR1 SGHNT and CDR2 YYREEE come from the germline V gene (reference sequence). The CDR3 loop spans 17 amino acids. V shed 4 bases and J shed 0 bases, with 17 bases lying between them. In DNA form, the CDR3 reads TGTGCCAGCAGCCCGGGACCGAATAAAGATAGCAATCAGCCCCAGCATTTT. Protein sequence: CASSPGPNKDSNQPQHF.

The CDR3 is CASSLIDDPRAYEQYF. CDR3 DNA sequence: TGTGCCAGCAGCTTAATCGATGACCCGCGAGCCTACGAGCAGTACTTC. This rearrangement joins TRBV7-6 to TRBJ2-7, with D hard to call. Germline loops: CDR1 SGHVS, CDR2 FNYEAQ. Trimming shortened V by 2 bases and J by 2 bases, and 16 bases separated the two germline ends. The length of the CDR3 is 16 residues.

This chain joins TRBV2 and TRBJ1-3; TRBD1 is a possible D gene (6 bases). Trimming took off 9 bases at V and 1 base at J, with 10 bases between the two ends. Germline V CDR1 and CDR2: SNHLY, FYNNEI. This CDR3 has 13 amino acids. CDR3 amino acids: CASLQGSGNTIYF. CDR3 nucleotides: TGTGCCAGTTTACAGGGATCTGGAAACACCATATATTTT.

This clone appeared a single time. V is TRBV18 and J is TRBJ2-2; D uncertain. V lost 4 bases and J 3 bases, leaving 3 bases between the germline ends. The CDR3 covers 12 residues. The germline CDR1 and CDR2 sequences are KGHSH and LQKENI. CDR3 loop: CASSLYTGELFF. CDR3 DNA sequence: TGTGCCAGCTCACTTTACACCGGGGAGCTGTTTTTT.

The rearrangement joins TRBV10-1 to TRBJ2-2, with D unclear. Germline V lookup: CDR1 WNHNN, CDR2 SYGVQD (reference sequence). The germline V and J ends were trimmed by 2 bases and 4 bases, with 5 bases remaining between them. The CDR3 is 13 residues long. The CDR3 sequence: CASSERSTGELFF. The CDR3 DNA follows: TGCGCCAGCAGTGAGAGGAGCACCGGGGAGCTGTTTTTT.

This chain uses TRBV20-1 with TRBJ2-1; TRBD1 is a possible D gene (6 bases). This CDR3 region has 11 residues. Per the germline V gene, CDR1 is DFQATT and CDR2 is SNEGSKA (reference sequence). CDR3 sequence (DNA): TGCAGAACAGGGTCCATGAATGAGCAGTTCTTC. Protein: CRTGSMNEQFF.

The chain has TRBV30 and TRBJ1-1, with D maybe TRBD1 (5 bases). There are 15 residues in the CDR3. V lost 5 bases to trimming and J lost 2 bases, with 18 bases between them. Germline assignment: CDR1 GTSNPN and CDR2 SVGIG (reference sequence). The CDR3 DNA reads as TGTGCCTGGGGACATCGATCCGGGATTAACACTGAAGCTTTCTTT. It is translated as CAWGHRSGINTEAFF.

The chain is built from TRBV9 and TRBJ2-3; 8 nucleotides agree with TRBD1. Germline V gene data show CDR1 as SGDLS and CDR2 as YYNGEE. CDR3 length equals 14 residues. The V gene end was trimmed by 5 bases and the J gene end by 1 base; junction bases not matched to a gene: 3. CDR3 bases: TGTGCCAGCAGTCCGGGACAGGGCACAGATACGCAGTATTTT. It translates to CASSPGQGTDTQYF.

The chain combines TRBV5-4 with TRBJ2-2, with 8 bases lining up with TRBD2. The V segment lost 2 bases and the J segment 1 base; nucleotides outside the gene matches: 7. CDR1 is SGHNT and CDR2 is YYREEE in the germline V gene (reference sequence). The length of the CDR3 is 17 residues. The CDR3 sequence is CASSFRSGGLNTGELFF. The CDR3 DNA is TGTGCCAGCAGCTTTAGGAGCGGGGGCCTGAACACCGGGGAGCTGTTTTTT.

J is TRBJ1-1 and V is TRBV28, with D perhaps TRBD1 (6 bases). Germline-derived CDR1 and CDR2 are MDHEN and SYDVKM. This CDR3 is 14 amino acids long. Trimming removed 6 bases from V and 2 bases from J, with 13 bases in between. The CDR3 reads CASSRDTINTEAFF. CDR3 sequence (DNA): TGTGCCAGCAGCCGGGACACTATTAACACTGAAGCTTTCTTT.

The chain employs TRBV6-1 and TRBJ1-4; a weak D match, TRBD1 (6 bases). CDR1 and CDR2 (germline): MNHNS, SASEGT. V was trimmed by 4 bases and J by 6 bases, leaving 12 bases between them. This CDR3 contains 14 residues. For the CDR3, the DNA is TGTGCCAGCAGTGCAATGACAGGATATGAAAAACTGTTTTTT. This codes for CASSAMTGYEKLFF.

With regard to this clone: Other DNA sequences in this specimen translate into the identical CDR3. This sequence joins TRBV19 and TRBJ1-5, with unresolved D. Trimming pared 3 bases from V and 6 bases from J, leaving 9 bases between. Germline V gene sequence: CDR1 LNHDA, CDR2 SQIVND (reference sequence). CDR3 length: 13 residues. CDR3 loop: CASSIETGQPQHF. The CDR3 region has the DNA TGTGCCAGTAGTATTGAAACCGGTCAGCCCCAGCATTTT.

The rearrangement joins TRBV5-1 to TRBJ2-5; 10 bases are a match to TRBD2. The DNA end favors TRBJ2-7, so the J call may be wrong. This CDR3 is built from 18 residues. Germline V lookup: CDR1 SGHRS, CDR2 YFSETQ. The CDR3 DNA follows: TGCGCCAGCAGCTTGCCCCCCAGCGGGGGGGCCGTTTTTGACGAGCAGTACTTC. Translated: CASSLPPSGGAVFDEQYF.

This clone was counted between two and nine times. The J gene is TRBJ2-1, the V gene TRBV6-1; D might be TRBD2 (5 bases). Trimming removed 2 bases at V and 2 bases at J, with 10 bases between. Germline CDR1 and CDR2: MNHNS and SASEGT. This CDR3 comprises 15 residues. This CDR3 reads CASSETRVPYNEQFF. DNA for the CDR3: TGTGCCAGCAGTGAAACGAGGGTCCCCTACAATGAGCAGTTCTTC.

The chain has TRBV2 and TRBJ2-2; unclear D gene. This CDR3 region has 14 residues. V dropped 2 bases and J dropped 3 bases, with 7 bases sitting between them. Germline V gives CDR1 SNHLY, CDR2 FYNNEI. The CDR3 sequence: CASSEKEYTGELFF. Here the CDR3 DNA reads TGTGCCAGCAGTGAAAAGGAGTACACCGGGGAGCTGTTTTTT. Variable domain in full (rest from reference TRBV2 and TRBJ2-2): EPEVTQTPSHQVTQMGQEVILRCVPISNHLYFYWYRQILGQKVEFLVSFYNNEISEKSEIFDDQFSVERPDGSNFTLKIRSTKLEDSAMYFCASSEKEYTGELFFGEGSRLTVL.

This clone showed up just a few times. The chain recombines TRBV6-6 with TRBJ1-2; D gene ambiguous. This CDR3 is 12 amino acids long. Germline V gene sequence: CDR1 MNHNY, CDR2 SVGAGI (reference sequence). Trimming shortened V by 6 bases and J by 5 bases, and 10 bases separated the two germline ends. Here the CDR3 reads CASSQDRYGYTF. Here the CDR3 DNA reads TGTGCCAGCAGCCAGGACCGATATGGCTACACCTTC.

The chain recombines TRBV5-5 with TRBJ1-2; D is perhaps TRBD1 (5 bases). The length of the CDR3 is 16 residues. Germline CDR1 SGHKS, CDR2 YYEKEE (reference sequence). V was trimmed by 3 bases and J by 1 base, leaving 16 bases between them. CDR3 in amino acids: CASSSLGSGGNYGYTF. As DNA, the CDR3 is TGTGCCAGCAGCTCTCTTGGCAGCGGGGGTAACTATGGCTACACCTTC.

This chain connects TRBV19 to TRBJ2-1; TRBD2 matches at 8 bases. From germline, CDR1 is LNHDA and CDR2 SQIVND (reference sequence). This CDR3 contains 15 residues. The junction had 10 bases not matched to a gene; V was cut back by 8 bases and J by 4 bases. The CDR3, as DNA: TGTGCCAGTTCCCCGGGCGGGGGGCCGTACAATGAGCAGTTCTTC. It yields the protein CASSPGGGPYNEQFF.

The chain links TRBV6-5 to TRBJ1-2, with 7 bases that match TRBD1. Losses at the gene ends were 8 bases for V and 7 bases for J; bases not matched to a gene: 16. Germline lookup yields CDR1 MNHEY and CDR2 SVGAGI. This CDR3 comprises 15 residues. The CDR3 region is CASLSPGRQGFGYTF. The CDR3 DNA reads TGTGCCAGCTTGTCGCCCGGTAGACAGGGTTTTGGCTACACCTTC.

This sequence joins TRBV19 and TRBJ2-5, with 7 bases identical to TRBD1. In germline, CDR1 is LNHDA, CDR2 SQIVND (reference sequence). V was pared by 6 bases and J by 7 bases, with 11 bases of the junction left unmatched. This CDR3 is built from 14 residues. The CDR3 sequence is CASSPTGERRTQYF. In DNA form, the CDR3 reads TGTGCCAGTAGCCCCACAGGGGAGCGTCGGACCCAGTACTTC.

The chain employs TRBV6-1 and TRBJ2-7; 11 bases map to TRBD1. The CDR3 is 13 amino acids. The germline CDR1 and CDR2 sequences are MNHNS and SASEGT. With 6 bases clipped from V and 2 bases from J, the junction kept 0 bases outside the gene matches. The CDR3 sequence is CASRGQGAYEQYF. CDR3 DNA sequence: TGTGCCAGCAGGGGACAGGGGGCCTACGAGCAGTACTTC.

V gene TRBV19 combines with J gene TRBJ2-7; 7 nucleotides align to TRBD1. The CDR3 is made up of 19 amino acids. V dropped 3 bases and J dropped 1; count of bases not matched to a gene: 18. Germline V gene data show CDR1 as LNHDA and CDR2 as SQIVND (reference sequence). CDR3 loop: CASSIKGPTGNVLSYEQYF. CDR3 DNA sequence: TGTGCCAGTAGTATTAAAGGTCCGACAGGGAACGTCTTATCCTACGAGCAGTACTTC.

The V and J genes are TRBV19 and TRBJ1-5, with 8 bases aligning to TRBD1. Germline V gene sequence: CDR1 LNHDA, CDR2 SQIVND (reference sequence). The V and J ends lost 10 bases and 9 bases, in that order; junction bases with no gene match: 14. The CDR3 has 14 amino acids. The CDR3 nucleotides read TGTGCCACAACACCGGGACAGGAAGAAGGGCCCCAGCATTTT. It is translated as CATTPGQEEGPQHF. Variable domain in full (rest from reference TRBV19 and TRBJ1-5): DGGITQSPKYLFRKEGQNVTLSCEQNLNHDAMYWYRQDPGQGLRLIYYSQIVNDFQKGDIAEGYSVSREKKESFPLTVTSAQKNPTAFYLCATTPGQEEGPQHFGDGTRLSIL.

The CDR3 DNA follows: TGTGCCAGCAGCCCTTGGGACAGCCATGGCTACACCTTC. Translated: CASSPWDSHGYTF. The chain is built from TRBV11-3 and TRBJ1-2; 7 bases fit TRBD1. CDR3 length: 13 residues. The germline CDR1 and CDR2 sequences are SGHNT and YENEEA. J gave up 6 bases and V 5 bases, and 6 bases lay outside the gene matches.